This record looks at one TCR beta chain sequence and its context. This sample was included in a study of blood T cell repertoires in COVID-19. Study information: The origin of the acute and convalescent COVID-19 samples was the United States, Italy and Spain.

The CDR3 has 15 amino acids. V was clipped by 4 bases and J by 6 bases, with 18 bases between them. CDR1 and CDR2 from the germline V gene are SGHRS and YFSETQ. Clones were sequenced by immunoSEQ multiplex PCR, and TCRdb holds only the in-frame ones, with some missing. The sample lists 110,000 to 150,000 clones; approximately 86% were seen once. The sequence was collected from a middle-aged woman who had recovered from COVID-19. The gene calls are TRBV5-1 and TRBJ2-3; tentative D call: TRBD2 (5 bases). Sequencing input: PBMCs or T cells enriched from blood (not recorded which). Here the CDR3 DNA reads TGCGCCAGCAGCCCGGAGGCTAGGAAACACGATACGCAGTATTTT. It specifies CASSPEARKHDTQYF.